The source of this T cell receptor (beta chain) is a study of T cell repertoires in cytomegalovirus infection. Study-wide context: Indications came from public TCR beta signatures; they pointed to CMV infection and to a matching HLA type.

Comments on this clonotype: Its antigen is currently unknown.

Trimming removed 2 bases at V and 0 bases at J, with 23 bases between. CDR1 SQVTM and CDR2 ANQGSEA come from the germline V gene. This CDR3 region has 20 residues. TCRdb passed the reads through MiXCR, listing each CDR3 protein once. The table includes 40,000 to 50,000 distinct CDR3 sequences, 20% detected once. The source of this sequence is a human donor in good health (CMV status not recorded). Some clones in this sample may be carry-over from other donors' samples. Sequenced sample: PBMCs, sequenced either directly or after in vitro stimulation (not recorded which). The J gene is TRBJ1-6, the V gene TRBV29-1; a possible D gene is TRBD1 (6 bases). CDR3 sequence (DNA): TGCAGCGTTGAATGCGGACCCAGGGCAGGGGAGAGCTCCTATAATTCACCCCTCCACTTT. Translation: CSVECGPRAGESSYNSPLHF.